This passage covers 26 T cell receptor beta chains from one sample sequenced in a study of blood T cell repertoires in COVID-19. Repertoires were generated with immunoSEQ multiplex PCR, while TCRdb's copy carries only in-frame clones and drops some. The profile shows some 82,000 clones, around 83% of them singletons. Source material: peripheral blood. These receptors all come from a man older than 75 with active or convalescent COVID-19.

V is TRBV5-1 and J is TRBJ2-5, with D perhaps TRBD2 (6 bases). Germline CDR1 is SGHRS and CDR2 is YFSETQ. The CDR3 length is 14 residues. V was cut by 0 bases and J by 1 base, with 7 bases left in between. The CDR3 sequence: CASSLVSGQETQYF. CDR3 sequence (DNA): TGCGCCAGCAGCTTGGTTAGCGGCCAAGAGACCCAGTACTTC.

The rearrangement links TRBV11-1 to TRBJ1-1; no reliable D call. The ends were cut back, 5 bases at V and 4 bases at J, with 17 bases in the middle. Germline V lookup: CDR1 SGHAT, CDR2 FQDESV (reference sequence). There are 15 residues in the CDR3. CDR3 nucleotides: TGTGCCAGCAGCCCCATTGTTTCCCCGGGCACTGAAGCTTTCTTT. Protein product: CASSPIVSPGTEAFF.

The chain carries TRBV7-2 and TRBJ1-3, with D perhaps TRBD1 (5 bases). The CDR3 runs to 15 residues. From germline, CDR1 is SGHTA and CDR2 FQGNSA. Trimming pared 3 bases from V and 4 bases from J, leaving 13 bases between. The CDR3 spells CASSLRQGMGNTIYF. CDR3 sequence (DNA): TGTGCCAGCAGCTTGAGGCAGGGTATGGGAAACACCATATATTTT.

The rearrangement uses TRBV19 and TRBJ2-7, with TRBD2 as a possible D gene (6 bases). Germline CDR1 LNHDA, CDR2 SQIVND (reference sequence). Trimming removed 2 bases at V and 2 bases at J, with 16 bases between. CDR3 length equals 16 residues. The CDR3 bases are TGTGCCAGTAGTATATATCGAAGTGGGGGGACCTACGAGCAGTACTTC. Its protein product is CASSIYRSGGTYEQYF.

This clone was seen only a few times. This CDR3 is CASTISQGGWTDTQYF. DNA of the CDR3: TGTGCCAGCACCATTAGTCAGGGGGGTTGGACAGATACGCAGTATTTT. V and J are TRBV5-5 and TRBJ2-3; D possibly corresponds to TRBD1 (7 bases). CDR1 SGHKS and CDR2 YYEKEE come from the germline V gene (reference sequence). This CDR3 spans 16 amino acids. V lost 6 bases to trimming and J lost 3 bases, with 20 bases between them.

This clone was seen a handful of times. The chain combines TRBV7-2 with TRBJ2-7, with TRBD2 matching 7 bases. Germline CDR1 is SGHTA and CDR2 is FQGNSA. J was trimmed by 0 bases and V by 2 bases; bases with no gene match: 7. The CDR3 covers 16 residues. DNA of the CDR3: TGTGCCAGCAGCTTAAACCCACTAGCGAACTCCTACGAGCAGTACTTC. Translating it yields CASSLNPLANSYEQYF. Based on the CDR3 plus reference TRBV7-2 and TRBJ2-7, the full variable domain is GAGVSQSPSNKVTEKGKDVELRCDPISGHTALYWYRQSLGQGLEFLIYFQGNSAPDKSGLPSDRFSAERTGGSVSTLTIQRTQQEDSAVYLCASSLNPLANSYEQYFGPGTRLTVT.

This rearrangement joins TRBV9 to TRBJ2-2, with D possibly being TRBD1 (7 bases). The CDR3 has 16 amino acids. Trimming cost V 5 bases and J 11 bases, with 25 bases left between them. Germline CDR1 and CDR2: SGDLS and YYNGEE. In DNA form, the CDR3 reads TGTGCCAGCAGTGCGGGACAGTTCCCCCCCCGCGCCGAGCTGTTTTTT. This translates into CASSAGQFPPRAELFF.

This clone was seen more than once but under ten times. The rearrangement links TRBV14 to TRBJ1-3; D is uncertain. Germline values: CDR1 SGHDN, CDR2 FVKESK. There are 13 residues in the CDR3. Between the trimmed V and J ends, which lost 3 bases and 5 bases, there was a span of 8 bases. The CDR3 here is CASSHPERNTIYF. As DNA, the CDR3 is TGTGCCAGCAGCCATCCCGAGCGAAACACCATATATTTT.

The V gene is TRBV27, the J gene TRBJ1-2; perhaps TRBD1 as D (6 bases). V gave up 5 bases and J gave up 8 bases, with 18 bases separating them. The CDR3 sequence is 14 residues long. Germline loops: CDR1 MNHEY, CDR2 SMNVEV (reference sequence). The CDR3 spells CASSPTGAGGGYTF. In DNA form, the CDR3 reads TGTGCCAGCAGTCCCACGGGGGCGGGGGGCGGCTACACCTTC.

A word on this clone: This same CDR3 is encoded by further DNA sequences in the sample. V usage is TRBV19 and J usage is TRBJ1-1, with 8 bases matching TRBD1. The germline gives CDR1 LNHDA, CDR2 SQIVND (reference sequence). With V trimmed by 7 bases and J by 0 bases, 1 base remained unmatched. The CDR3 is made up of 13 amino acids. The CDR3 bases are TGTGCCAGTACGGACAGGGTGAACACTGAAGCTTTCTTT. Translation gives CASTDRVNTEAFF. The full variable domain, with the rest looked up from reference TRBV19 and TRBJ1-1, is DGGITQSPKYLFRKEGQNVTLSCEQNLNHDAMYWYRQDPGQGLRLIYYSQIVNDFQKGDIAEGYSVSREKKESFPLTVTSAQKNPTAFYLCASTDRVNTEAFFGQGTRLTVV.

V is TRBV7-8 and J is TRBJ1-3, with D unclear. Germline loops: CDR1 SGHVS, CDR2 FQNEAQ. Between the trimmed V and J ends, which lost 3 bases and 1 base, there was a span of 4 bases. CDR3 length: 13 residues. CDR3 nucleotide sequence: TGTGCCAGCAGCTTTATTTCTGGAAACACCATATATTTT. Translating gives CASSFISGNTIYF. Looking up the rest from reference TRBV7-8 and TRBJ1-3 gives the full variable domain: GAGVSQSPRYKVAKRGQDVALRCDPISGHVSLFWYQQALGQGPEFLTYFQNEAQLDKSGLPSDRFFAERPEGSVSTLKIQRTQQEDSAVYLCASSFISGNTIYFGEGSWLTVV.

The V call is TRBV4-3, the J call TRBJ2-6; no firm D call. V was cut by 0 bases and J by 3 bases, with 6 bases left in between. Germline CDR1 LGHNA, CDR2 YSLEER. The CDR3 consists of 15 residues. Here the CDR3 reads CASSQEPSGANVLTF. CDR3 sequence (DNA): TGCGCCAGCAGCCAAGAACCCAGTGGGGCCAACGTCCTGACTTTC.

This chain connects TRBV14 to TRBJ1-1; no reliable D call. The CDR3 has 13 residues. Germline V CDR1 and CDR2: SGHDN, FVKESK. Trimming pared 4 bases from V and 6 bases from J, leaving 12 bases between. The CDR3 region is CASSLTAGAEAFF. The CDR3, as DNA: TGTGCCAGCAGCCTAACGGCGGGCGCTGAAGCTTTCTTT.

The chain employs TRBV20-1 and TRBJ1-1; D not certain. Trimming took 3 bases from V and 5 from J, leaving 10 bases between them. The CDR3 is 12 residues long. The germline CDR1 and CDR2 sequences are DFQATT and SNEGSKA (reference sequence). DNA of the CDR3: TGCAGTGCTAGTCGTAGTGCGACTGAAGCTTTCTTT. It yields the protein CSASRSATEAFF.

The rearrangement uses TRBV5-1 and TRBJ2-3; tentatively, D is TRBD2 (6 bases). This CDR3 comprises 15 residues. Germline values: CDR1 SGHRS, CDR2 YFSETQ. The germline V and J ends were trimmed by 1 base and 2 bases, with 11 bases remaining between them. The CDR3 sequence: CASSLLGEVTDTQYF. The CDR3 DNA reads TGCGCCAGCAGCTTGTTGGGGGAGGTCACAGATACGCAGTATTTT. Combining the CDR3 with reference TRBV5-1 and TRBJ2-3 gives the whole variable domain KAGVTQTPRYLIKTRGQQVTLSCSPISGHRSVSWYQQTPGQGLQFLFEYFSETQRNKGNFPGRFSGRQFSNSRSEMNVSTLELGDSALYLCASSLLGEVTDTQYFGPGTRLTVL.

Only a few counts were recorded for this clone. The chain uses TRBV5-5 and TRBJ1-2, with D possibly being TRBD1 (5 bases). V was pared by 2 bases and J by 6 bases, with 14 bases between. This CDR3 is built from 14 residues. Germline V gene lookup returns CDR1 SGHKS and CDR2 YYEKEE (reference sequence). CDR3 sequence (DNA): TGTGCCAGCAGCTTCTTGGGGGGGTTAGATGGCTACACCTTC. As protein: CASSFLGGLDGYTF.

CDR3 sequence reads: CASSPNSYEQYF. The CDR3, as DNA: TGTGCCAGCAGCCCCAACTCCTACGAGCAGTACTTC. The rearrangement joins TRBV5-4 to TRBJ2-7; unclear D gene. The CDR3 is made up of 12 amino acids. CDR1 is SGHNT and CDR2 is YYREEE in the germline V gene (reference sequence). Trimming removed 4 bases from V and 0 bases from J, with 5 bases in between.

The rearrangement uses TRBV9 and TRBJ2-5, with 11 nucleotides matching TRBD2. The CDR3 loop spans 19 amino acids. From germline, CDR1 is SGDLS and CDR2 YYNGEE. Losses at the gene ends were 0 bases for V and 2 bases for J; bases not matched to a gene: 12. As DNA, the CDR3 is TGTGCCAGCAGCGTAGAGTCACTAGCGGGGGCCCCAAAGCAAGAGACCCAGTACTTC. Residues: CASSVESLAGAPKQETQYF. Combining the CDR3 with reference TRBV9 and TRBJ2-5 gives the whole variable domain DSGVTQTPKHLITATGQRVTLRCSPRSGDLSVYWYQQSLDQGLQFLIQYYNGEERAKGNILERFSAQQFPDLHSELNLSSLELGDSALYFCASSVESLAGAPKQETQYFGPGTRLLVL.

The chain recombines TRBV7-2 with TRBJ1-6; D perhaps matches TRBD1 (6 bases). Deletions cut 1 base from V and 10 bases from J, with 14 bases between. Germline loops: CDR1 SGHTA, CDR2 FQGNSA. This CDR3 has 15 residues. CDR3 sequence: CASSLEPAGVSPLHF. The CDR3 DNA is TGTGCCAGCAGCTTAGAGCCGGCAGGGGTCTCACCCCTCCACTTT.

The chain recombines TRBV5-1 with TRBJ2-5; D is undetermined. CDR1 and CDR2 (germline): SGHRS, YFSETQ. This CDR3 contains 14 residues. Trimming removed 0 bases at V and 1 base at J, with 7 bases between. The CDR3 DNA is TGCGCCAGCAGCTTGGTAACATCCCAAGAGACCCAGTACTTC. Its protein is CASSLVTSQETQYF.

The rearrangement joins TRBV28 to TRBJ2-5, with TRBD2 identical over 7 bases. Germline CDR1 MDHEN, CDR2 SYDVKM. V dropped 1 base and J dropped 5; count of bases not matched to a gene: 4. The CDR3 contains 14 residues. The CDR3 region has the DNA TGTGCCAGCAGTTTATTGGGAGGGCGTGAGACCCAGTACTTC. This translates into CASSLLGGRETQYF.

The V gene is TRBV5-1, the J gene TRBJ2-1; 9 nucleotides agree with TRBD2. The V gene end was trimmed by 6 bases and the J gene end by 6 bases; junction bases not matched to a gene: 10. Germline CDR1 and CDR2: SGHRS and YFSETQ. There are 15 residues in the CDR3. The CDR3 DNA reads TGCGCCAGCACCCAGGGGCGGGGGGGCGCCAATGAGCAGTTCTTC. It codes for CASTQGRGGANEQFF.

This clone has only one observation. The chain employs TRBV30 and TRBJ2-3; possible D gene TRBD1, 5 bases. In germline, CDR1 is GTSNPN, CDR2 SVGIG (reference sequence). Deletions cut 0 bases from V and 5 bases from J, with 9 bases between. The CDR3 is 13 amino acids. The CDR3 DNA follows: TGTGCCTGGAGTGTACAGGCCGAAGATACGCAGTATTTT. Amino acid sequence: CAWSVQAEDTQYF. Full variable domain (remainder filled in from reference TRBV30 and TRBJ2-3): SQTIHQWPATLVQPVGSPLSLECTVEGTSNPNLYWYRQAAGRGLQLLFYSVGIGQISSEVPQNLSASRPQDRQFILSSKKLLLSDSGFYLCAWSVQAEDTQYFGPGTRLTVL.

The chain has TRBV7-3 and TRBJ2-5, with 13 bases matching TRBD2. Losses at the gene ends were 3 bases for V and 1 base for J; bases not matched to a gene: 8. There are 18 residues in the CDR3. Germline lookup yields CDR1 SGHTA and CDR2 FQGTGA. The CDR3 is CASSLGTSGKPLQETQYF. The CDR3 bases are TGTGCCAGCAGCTTGGGGACTAGCGGGAAACCCCTCCAAGAGACCCAGTACTTC.

The J gene is TRBJ1-1, the V gene TRBV4-2, with D perhaps matching TRBD1 (5 bases). The CDR3 spans 15 residues. Germline CDR1 LGHNA, CDR2 YNFKEQ. V shed 1 base and J shed 0 bases, with 9 bases lying between them. In nucleotides, the CDR3 is TGTGCCAGCAGCCAAGGGGACTCTGTGAACACTGAAGCTTTCTTT. Translation: CASSQGDSVNTEAFF.

This chain uses TRBV5-1 with TRBJ1-1; TRBD1 is a possible D gene (6 bases). The germline V and J ends were trimmed by 4 bases and 6 bases, with 16 bases remaining between them. Germline V gives CDR1 SGHRS, CDR2 YFSETQ. There are 14 residues in the CDR3. The CDR3 nucleotides read TGCGCCAGCAGCGCTTCGGGACACGGGGCTGAAGCTTTCTTT. It yields the protein CASSASGHGAEAFF. The whole variable domain, filled in from reference TRBV5-1 and TRBJ1-1, reads KAGVTQTPRYLIKTRGQQVTLSCSPISGHRSVSWYQQTPGQGLQFLFEYFSETQRNKGNFPGRFSGRQFSNSRSEMNVSTLELGDSALYLCASSASGHGAEAFFGQGTRLTVV.